The 17 T cell receptor beta chains listed next were all sequenced from one sample in a study of control samples from healthy donors and cancer patients. Assay: immunoSEQ multiplex PCR; the TCRdb copy retains only in-frame clones and omits some. The repertoire holds 150,000 to 200,000 clones, with around 94% as singletons. The sample was blood. These receptors were collected from a man younger than 40 in good health.

This clone was recorded once. This sequence joins TRBV6-5 and TRBJ1-2, with D possibly being TRBD1 (5 bases). V was clipped by 7 bases and J by 8 bases, with 14 bases between them. CDR3 size: 12 residues. Germline V gives CDR1 MNHEY, CDR2 SVGAGI. CDR3 nucleotides: TGTGCCAGCAAAGAAGGGGCAGGGGGCTACACCTTC. As protein: CASKEGAGGYTF.

This clone was seen once. The J gene is TRBJ2-3, the V gene TRBV29-1; D possibly corresponds to TRBD2 (6 bases). V was clipped by 7 bases and J by 2 bases, with 16 bases between them. This CDR3 contains 14 residues. Germline V gene data show CDR1 as SQVTM and CDR2 as ANQGSEA. In DNA form, the CDR3 reads TGCAGCGCCCTCCGGGACTTAGCCACAGATACGCAGTATTTT. Protein: CSALRDLATDTQYF.

CDR3: CASSPPDRAGNTIYF. CDR3 DNA: TGTGCCAGCAGCCCCCCGGACAGGGCTGGAAACACCATATATTTT. The V call is TRBV6-5, the J call TRBJ1-3; 8 bases agree with TRBD1. The germline V gene has CDR1 MNHEY and CDR2 SVGAGI. Unmatched junction bases numbered 6, after V lost 6 bases and J lost 2 bases. The CDR3 totals 15 residues.

This chain joins TRBV25-1 and TRBJ1-2; TRBD1 might be the D (5 bases). Deletions cut 4 bases from V and 4 bases from J, with 13 bases between. Germline loops: CDR1 MGHDK, CDR2 SYGVNS. The CDR3 runs to 14 residues. CDR3 in amino acids: CASSGGVGSYGYTF. CDR3 in DNA: TGTGCCAGCAGTGGAGGGGTAGGATCCTATGGCTACACCTTC.

This chain uses TRBV21-1 with TRBJ1-1; the DNA was not compared with TRBD1, the D call given in the table. TRBV21-1 is designated a pseudogene. The CDR3 is 13 amino acids. This CDR3 is CASRDNRPTEAFF. In DNA, the CDR3 is TGTGCCAGCAGGGACAATAGACCCACTGAAGCTTTCTTT.

This chain connects TRBV6-6 to TRBJ1-1; TRBD1 aligns across 10 bases. The germline gives CDR1 MNHNY, CDR2 SVGAGI (reference sequence). The CDR3 spans 13 residues. V gave up 6 bases and J gave up 7 bases; unmatched junction bases: 5. As DNA, the CDR3 is TGTGCCAGCAGATGGGACAGGGGAAGTGAAGCTTTCTTT. This sequence encodes CASRWDRGSEAFF.

The J gene is TRBJ1-5, the V gene TRBV28; D is undetermined. The CDR3 runs to 12 residues. From germline, CDR1 is MDHEN and CDR2 SYDVKM. V lost 5 bases to trimming and J lost 6 bases, with 8 bases between them. The CDR3 sequence is CASSQRAQPQHF. DNA of the CDR3: TGTGCCAGCAGTCAGAGGGCTCAGCCCCAGCATTTT.

The chain couples TRBV11-1 to TRBJ1-2, with D perhaps TRBD1 (5 bases). CDR3 length: 16 residues. CDR1 SGHAT and CDR2 FQDESV come from the germline V gene (reference sequence). Trimming cost V 5 bases and J 5 bases, with 21 bases left between them. In DNA form, the CDR3 reads TGTGCCAGCAGCAGGGACGGGGGGAGTTCCACGTATGGCTACACCTTC. It is translated as CASSRDGGSSTYGYTF.

CDR3 in amino acids: CAISPSGDTEAFF. CDR3 bases: TGTGCCATCAGTCCTTCGGGGGACACTGAAGCTTTCTTT. V is TRBV10-3 and J is TRBJ1-1; D may be TRBD1 (5 bases). Germline CDR1 is ENHRY and CDR2 is SYGVKD. The CDR3 sequence is 13 residues long. Trimming removed 5 bases at V and 3 bases at J, with 10 bases between.

The chain links TRBV4-2 to TRBJ2-1, with 8 nucleotides matching TRBD2. Germline values: CDR1 LGHNA, CDR2 YNFKEQ. The CDR3 is 15 amino acids. The junction had 5 bases not matched to a gene; V was cut back by 4 bases and J by 3 bases. Here the CDR3 reads CASSPPAGDYNEQFF. The CDR3 DNA follows: TGTGCCAGCAGCCCACCAGCGGGGGACTACAATGAGCAGTTCTTC.

Written as DNA, the CDR3 is TGCGCCAGCAGCCTTGACAGGGTGGGTGGAAACACCATATATTTT. This translates into CASSLDRVGGNTIYF. The chain recombines TRBV4-1 with TRBJ1-3; 7 nucleotides match TRBD1. The CDR3 spans 15 residues. CDR1 and CDR2 (germline): MGHRA, YSYEKL. With 4 bases clipped from V and 3 bases from J, the junction kept 6 bases outside the gene matches.

The chain joins TRBV7-8 to TRBJ1-3, with D possibly being TRBD1 (5 bases). The V gene's germline CDR1 is SGHVS and CDR2 FQNEAQ. Trimming left V 1 base short and J 0 bases short, with 16 bases between. CDR3 length equals 18 residues. The CDR3 sequence: CASSLDFPTDTSGNTIYF. In DNA form, the CDR3 reads TGTGCCAGCAGCTTAGATTTTCCGACAGACACCTCTGGAAACACCATATATTTT.

This sequence joins TRBV14 and TRBJ2-7, with 7 bases lining up with TRBD2. J gave up 6 bases and V 4 bases, and 6 bases lay outside the gene matches. CDR1 is SGHDN and CDR2 is FVKESK in the germline V gene. This CDR3 region has 13 residues. The CDR3: CASSRDYPREQYF. The CDR3 region has the DNA TGTGCCAGCAGCCGGGACTACCCTCGCGAGCAGTACTTC.

V usage is TRBV18 and J usage is TRBJ2-7, with a tentative D call TRBD2 (6 bases). CDR1 and CDR2 from the germline V gene are KGHSH and LQKENI. The CDR3 covers 14 residues. V dropped 6 bases and J dropped 6 bases, with 18 bases sitting between them. CDR3 sequence (DNA): TGTGCCAGCTCCGACCGGGACCGGGGAGGCGAGCAGTACTTC. As protein: CASSDRDRGGEQYF.

The V and J genes are TRBV2 and TRBJ2-6; no clear D. From germline, CDR1 is SNHLY and CDR2 FYNNEI. V was cut by 2 bases and J by 4 bases, with 18 bases left in between. This CDR3 is built from 18 residues. CDR3 sequence: CASSETGPLRTGANVLTF. The CDR3 DNA sequence: TGTGCCAGCAGTGAAACTGGACCCCTCCGGACGGGGGCCAACGTCCTGACTTTC.

The rearrangement joins TRBV3-1 (or the pseudogene TRBV3-2) to TRBJ1-5, with 7 positions matching TRBD1. This CDR3 comprises 18 residues. V was pared by 3 bases and J by 4 bases, with 15 bases of the junction left unmatched. From germline, CDR1 is LGHDT and CDR2 YNNKEL (reference sequence). CDR3 protein: CASSHSGTVLAGNQPQHF. CDR3 bases: TGTGCCAGCAGCCACTCCGGGACAGTTCTTGCGGGAAATCAGCCCCAGCATTTT.

The chain uses TRBV2 and TRBJ2-2; a weak D match, TRBD1 (5 bases). The CDR3 consists of 14 residues. Trimming pared 3 bases from V and 7 bases from J, leaving 12 bases between. CDR1 is SNHLY, CDR2 FYNNEI, per germline. The CDR3 here is CASSEGRAYGELFF. The CDR3 DNA is TGTGCCAGCAGTGAGGGCAGGGCATACGGGGAGCTGTTTTTT.